These 2 T cell receptor beta chains originate from one sample sequenced in a study of PD-1 blockade in mismatch repair-deficient tumors. The repertoire was sequenced with immunoSEQ multiplex PCR; TCRdb's copy has only in-frame clones and lacks some. The repertoire holds under 150,000 clones, with approximately 90% as singletons. The material was peripheral blood, obtained 44 weeks after starting pembrolizumab. The origin of the receptors is an adult with mismatch repair-deficient cancer.

This chain uses TRBV4-3 with TRBJ2-5; the D gene is possibly TRBD1 (7 bases). The CDR3 has 15 amino acids. With 0 bases removed from V and 2 bases from J, the gap between germline ends came to 10 bases. The germline V gene has CDR1 LGHNA and CDR2 YSLEER. The CDR3 is CASSQDQGGQETQYF. CDR3 bases: TGCGCCAGCAGCCAAGATCAGGGGGGTCAAGAGACCCAGTACTTC.

This sequence joins TRBV25-1 and TRBJ1-3, with D hard to call. The CDR3 length is 15 residues. Trimming left V 6 bases short and J 0 bases short, with 12 bases between. Germline V gives CDR1 MGHDK, CDR2 SYGVNS. Here the CDR3 DNA reads TGTGCCAGCAGCGAGGGCGGGTACTCTGGAAACACCATATATTTT. The encoded protein is CASSEGGYSGNTIYF.